Here is one T cell receptor beta chain with its context. The data stem from a study of blood T cell repertoires in COVID-19. CDR3 length: 12 amino acids. V lost 5 bases to trimming and J lost 8 bases, with 12 bases between them. Looked up from germline, CDR1 is SGHTA and CDR2 is FQGTGA. The Seattle patients joined while their infection was active and were tracked longitudinally afterward. In the authors' workflow: Amplification of reference gene primers was used by the study to estimate nucleated cell counts. TCRdb keeps only in-frame clones here, not all; method: immunoSEQ multiplex PCR. That table is the source of V, J and clone size, and D and trimming were worked out from the DNA. The table lists about 350,000 clones, roughly 90% of them singletons, with 5.5% to 7.5% in the top ten.

This TCR was recovered from a woman aged 70-85 years with COVID-19, enrolled during active disease. V and J are TRBV7-3 and TRBJ1-2; no reliable D call. The specimen sequenced was peripheral blood. The chain's CDR3 is CASSPRLGGYTF. The CDR3 DNA follows: TGTGCCAGCAGCCCCCGGCTAGGAGGCTACACCTTC.